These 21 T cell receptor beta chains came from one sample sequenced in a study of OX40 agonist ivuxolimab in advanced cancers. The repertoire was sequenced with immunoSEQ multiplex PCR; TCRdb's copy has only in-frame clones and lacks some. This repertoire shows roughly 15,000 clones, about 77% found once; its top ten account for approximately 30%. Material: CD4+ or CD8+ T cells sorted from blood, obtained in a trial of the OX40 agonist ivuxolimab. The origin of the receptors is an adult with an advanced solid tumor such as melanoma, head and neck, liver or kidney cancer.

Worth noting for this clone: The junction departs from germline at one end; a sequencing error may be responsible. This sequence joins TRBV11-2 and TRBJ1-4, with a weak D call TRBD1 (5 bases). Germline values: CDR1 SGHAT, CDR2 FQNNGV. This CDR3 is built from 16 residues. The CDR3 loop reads CASSPFPQGGWEKLSF. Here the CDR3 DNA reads TGTGCCAGCAGCCCCTTCCCCCAGGGAGGGTGGGAAAAACTGTCTTTT.

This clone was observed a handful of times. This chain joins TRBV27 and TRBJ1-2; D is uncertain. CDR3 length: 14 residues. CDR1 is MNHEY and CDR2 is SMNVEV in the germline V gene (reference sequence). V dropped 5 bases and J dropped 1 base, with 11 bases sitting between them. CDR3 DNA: TGTGCCAGCAGTACAGACCAGAGTAACTATGGCTACACCTTC. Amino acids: CASSTDQSNYGYTF.

This chain's CDR3 is CASSLYREWRANEQFF. CDR3 DNA: TGTGCCAGCAGTTTATATCGTGAATGGCGGGCCAATGAGCAGTTCTTC. The chain recombines TRBV27 with TRBJ2-1, with D possibly being TRBD2 (5 bases). Germline values: CDR1 MNHEY, CDR2 SMNVEV (reference sequence). Trimming cost V 1 base and J 6 bases, with 16 bases left between them. This CDR3 is 16 amino acids long.

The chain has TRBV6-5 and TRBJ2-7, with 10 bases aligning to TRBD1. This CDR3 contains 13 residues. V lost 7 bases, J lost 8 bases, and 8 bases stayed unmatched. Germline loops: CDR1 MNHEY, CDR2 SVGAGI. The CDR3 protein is CASKRDRGLQQYF. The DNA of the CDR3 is TGTGCCAGCAAACGGGACAGGGGTCTCCAGCAGTACTTC.

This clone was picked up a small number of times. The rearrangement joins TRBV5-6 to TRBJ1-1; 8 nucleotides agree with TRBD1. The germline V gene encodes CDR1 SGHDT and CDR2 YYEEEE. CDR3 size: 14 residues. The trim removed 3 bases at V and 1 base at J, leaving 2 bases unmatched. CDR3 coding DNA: TGTGCCAGCAGCTGGGGGACAGGGAACACTGAAGCTTTCTTT. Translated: CASSWGTGNTEAFF.

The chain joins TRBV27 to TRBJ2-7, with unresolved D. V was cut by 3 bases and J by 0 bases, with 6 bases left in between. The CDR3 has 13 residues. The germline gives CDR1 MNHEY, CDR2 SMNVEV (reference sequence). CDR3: CASSFFGSYEQYF. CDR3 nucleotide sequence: TGTGCCAGCAGTTTCTTTGGCTCCTACGAGCAGTACTTC.

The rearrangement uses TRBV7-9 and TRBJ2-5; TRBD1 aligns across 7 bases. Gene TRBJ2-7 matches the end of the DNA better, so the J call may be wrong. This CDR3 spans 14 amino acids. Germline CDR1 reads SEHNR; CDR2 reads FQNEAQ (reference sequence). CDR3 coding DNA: TGTGCCAGCAGTTCTAAACAGGGGATCTACGAGCAGTACTTC. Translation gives CASSSKQGIYEQYF.

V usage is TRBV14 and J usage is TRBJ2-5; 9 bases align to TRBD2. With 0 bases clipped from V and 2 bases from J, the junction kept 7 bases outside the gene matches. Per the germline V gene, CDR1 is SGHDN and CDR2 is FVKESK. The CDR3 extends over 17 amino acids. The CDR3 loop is CASSQDGSSGEQETQYF. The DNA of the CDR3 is TGTGCCAGCAGCCAAGATGGATCTAGCGGGGAGCAAGAGACCCAGTACTTC.

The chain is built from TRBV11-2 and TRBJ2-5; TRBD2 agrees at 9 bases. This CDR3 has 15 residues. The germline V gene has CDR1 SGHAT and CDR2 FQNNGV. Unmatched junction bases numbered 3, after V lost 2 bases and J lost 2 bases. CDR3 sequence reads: CASSLLAGRQETQYF. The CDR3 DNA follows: TGTGCCAGCAGCTTACTAGCGGGGCGACAAGAGACCCAGTACTTC.

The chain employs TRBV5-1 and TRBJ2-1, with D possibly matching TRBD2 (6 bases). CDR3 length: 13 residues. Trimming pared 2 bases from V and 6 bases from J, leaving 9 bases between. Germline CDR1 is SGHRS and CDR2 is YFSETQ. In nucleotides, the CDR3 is TGCGCCAGCAGCTTCTGGGACTTCAATGAGCAGTTCTTC. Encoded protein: CASSFWDFNEQFF. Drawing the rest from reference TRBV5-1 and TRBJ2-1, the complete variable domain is KAGVTQTPRYLIKTRGQQVTLSCSPISGHRSVSWYQQTPGQGLQFLFEYFSETQRNKGNFPGRFSGRQFSNSRSEMNVSTLELGDSALYLCASSFWDFNEQFFGPGTRLTVL.

The CDR3 DNA reads TGTGCCAGCAGTTCAGGGGGCGATTATTTGTACGAGCAGTACTTC. Translating gives CASSSGGDYLYEQYF. The V and J genes are TRBV27 and TRBJ2-7, with 8 bases identical to TRBD1. CDR1 and CDR2 from the germline V gene are MNHEY and SMNVEV (reference sequence). With V trimmed by 4 bases and J by 4 bases, 9 bases remained unmatched. The CDR3 runs to 15 residues.

As DNA, the CDR3 is TGTGCCAGCAGCTTCCCGGGACAGGGCCTAGAAGCTTTCTTT. This gives the protein CASSFPGQGLEAFF. The V gene is TRBV11-2, the J gene TRBJ1-1, with TRBD1 matching 9 bases. The CDR3 spans 14 residues. The V segment lost 3 bases and the J segment 8 bases; nucleotides outside the gene matches: 7. Per the germline V gene, CDR1 is SGHAT and CDR2 is FQNNGV.

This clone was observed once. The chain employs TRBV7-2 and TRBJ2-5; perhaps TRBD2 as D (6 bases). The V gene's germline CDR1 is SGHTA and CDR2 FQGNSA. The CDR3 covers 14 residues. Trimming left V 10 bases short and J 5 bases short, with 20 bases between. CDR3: CATLEGVAWETQYF. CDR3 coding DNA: TGTGCCACCCTGGAGGGAGTGGCTTGGGAGACCCAGTACTTC.

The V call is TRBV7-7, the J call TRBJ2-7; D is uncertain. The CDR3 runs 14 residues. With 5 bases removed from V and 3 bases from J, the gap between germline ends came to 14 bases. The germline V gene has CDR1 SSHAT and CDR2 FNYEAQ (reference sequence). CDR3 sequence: CASSLGSTGYEQYF. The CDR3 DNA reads TGTGCCAGCAGCCTTGGCTCGACCGGCTACGAGCAGTACTTC.

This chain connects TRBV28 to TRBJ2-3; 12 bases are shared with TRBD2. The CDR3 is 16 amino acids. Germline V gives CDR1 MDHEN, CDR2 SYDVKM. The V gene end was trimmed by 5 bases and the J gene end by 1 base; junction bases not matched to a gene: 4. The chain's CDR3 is CASSLRLAGGTDTQYF. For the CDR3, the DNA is TGTGCCAGCAGTCTAAGACTAGCGGGAGGCACAGATACGCAGTATTTT.

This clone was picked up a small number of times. The CDR3 loop reads CASSPGPLNTEAFF. CDR3 coding DNA: TGTGCCAGCAGCCCAGGACCCTTGAACACTGAAGCTTTCTTT. V is TRBV9 and J is TRBJ1-1; D is ambiguous. The CDR3 has 14 amino acids. V lost 4 bases, J lost 0 bases, and 10 bases lay in between. CDR1 and CDR2 (germline): SGDLS, YYNGEE.

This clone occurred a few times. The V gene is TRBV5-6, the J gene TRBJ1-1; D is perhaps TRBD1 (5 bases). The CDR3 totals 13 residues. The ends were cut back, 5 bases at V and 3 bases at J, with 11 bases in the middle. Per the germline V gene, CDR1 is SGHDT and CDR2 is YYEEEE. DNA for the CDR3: TGTGCCAGCAGGGCTGGGGGTCACACTGAAGCTTTCTTT. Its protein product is CASRAGGHTEAFF.

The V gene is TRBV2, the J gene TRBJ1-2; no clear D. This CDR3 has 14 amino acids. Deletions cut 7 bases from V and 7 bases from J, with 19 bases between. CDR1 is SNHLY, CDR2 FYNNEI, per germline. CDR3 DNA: TGTGCCAGCATAGCAGGTTTTGCTTTAGGTGGCTACACCTTC. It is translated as CASIAGFALGGYTF.

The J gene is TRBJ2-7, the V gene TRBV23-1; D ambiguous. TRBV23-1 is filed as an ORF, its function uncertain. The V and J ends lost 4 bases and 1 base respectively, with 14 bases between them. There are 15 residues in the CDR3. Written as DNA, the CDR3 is TGCGCCAGCAGTCGCCTAGAACACGGTTCCTACGAGCAGTACTTC. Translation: CASSRLEHGSYEQYF.

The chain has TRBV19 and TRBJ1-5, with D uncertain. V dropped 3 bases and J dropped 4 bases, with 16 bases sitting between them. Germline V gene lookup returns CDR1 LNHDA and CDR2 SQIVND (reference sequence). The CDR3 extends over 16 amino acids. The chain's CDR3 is CASSIVLWAANQPQHF. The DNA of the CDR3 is TGTGCCAGTAGTATCGTACTCTGGGCAGCTAATCAGCCCCAGCATTTT.

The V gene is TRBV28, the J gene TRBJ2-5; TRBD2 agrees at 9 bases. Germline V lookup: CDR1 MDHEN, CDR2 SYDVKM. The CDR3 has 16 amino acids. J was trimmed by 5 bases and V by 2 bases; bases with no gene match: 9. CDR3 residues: CASSLAGGPSMETQYF. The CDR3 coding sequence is TGTGCCAGCAGTTTAGCGGGAGGGCCGAGTATGGAGACCCAGTACTTC.